Listed below are T cell receptor beta chains from one sample, sequenced in a study of TIL therapy for anti-PD-1-resistant metastatic lung cancer. Libraries were prepared by immunoSEQ multiplex PCR; TCRdb keeps only in-frame clonotypes and omits some of them. The sample yields 10,000 or so clones, roughly three quarters seen once. The sample consisted of blood, taken at baseline. The receptors here all came from a person aged 25 to 79 with non-small cell lung cancer. Both conserved end residues are part of each CDR3. D genes are given only for firm matches. A row's size may be missing; if present it is once, few, many or a size class.

TGTGCCAGCAGCCAGATCGGAGGCATTGGAAACACCATATATTTT	CASSQIGGIGNTIYF	-	-	TRBV7-3	TRBJ1-3
TGCGCCAGCAGTGAGTCCCCATGGACAGGGGAGGGGGCCTACAATGAGCAGTTCTTC	CASSESPWTGEGAYNEQFF	TRBD1	-	TRBV10-2	TRBJ2-1
TGCAGCGCCCGGGACAGCCCTACTCACGAAGCTTTCTTT	CSARDSPTHEAFF	TRBD1	-	TRBV29-1	TRBJ1-1
TGTGCCAGCAGGACTAGCGGGGCCCATGAGCAGTTCTTC	CASRTSGAHEQFF	TRBD2	-	TRBV6-5	TRBJ2-1
TGTGCCAGTCGGGGGCAGGGGAACACCATATATTTT	CASRGQGNTIYF	-	-	TRBV5-4	TRBJ1-3
TGTGCCAGCAGCTTAGGCCCGGGACTAGCGGGTTACAATGAGCAGTTCTTC	CASSLGPGLAGYNEQFF	TRBD2	-	TRBV11-1	TRBJ2-1
TGTGCCAGCTCACCAATGCAATACACAGATACGCAGTATTTT	CASSPMQYTDTQYF	-	-	TRBV18	TRBJ2-3
TGTGCCAGCAGCGCCGCGCCTAAAAATGAGCAGTTCTTC	CASSAAPKNEQFF	-	once	TRBV7-3	TRBJ2-1
TGCGCCAGCAGCCCCGGGCCCGAGACTAGCGGGTCGTGGGATACGCAGTATTTT	CASSPGPETSGSWDTQYF	TRBD2	-	TRBV4-3	TRBJ2-3
TGTGCCAGCATAGGATGGGGAACTAATGAAAAACTGTTTTTT	CASIGWGTNEKLFF	-	-	TRBV28	TRBJ1-4
TGCGCCAGCAGCTTGGTGGCAGGAAGCTCCTACGAGCAGTACTTC	CASSLVAGSSYEQYF	-	-	TRBV5-1	TRBJ2-7
TGTGCCATCCCGTCCATTCTAGCGGGAGGGCGAAACTCCTACGAGCAGTACTTC	CAIPSILAGGRNSYEQYF	TRBD2	-	TRBV27	TRBJ2-7
TGTGCCAGTAGTTTCGGGTTGGAGACCCAGTACTTC	CASSFGLETQYF	-	-	TRBV19	TRBJ2-5
TGTGCCAGTAGGAGCAGGGATGACTATGGCTACACCTTC	CASRSRDDYGYTF	-	-	TRBV19	TRBJ1-2
TGCGCCAGCAGTCACGGGACAGGGGAGAACGAGCAGTACTTC	CASSHGTGENEQYF	TRBD1	-	TRBV5-1	TRBJ2-7
TGCGCCAGCAGCTTGGACGGGTGGCAGGGTAATCAGCCCCAGCATTTT	CASSLDGWQGNQPQHF	-	few	TRBV5-1	TRBJ1-5
TGTGCCAGCAGCGGCCCCAATCAGCCCCAGCATTTT	CASSGPNQPQHF	-	few	TRBV2	TRBJ1-5
TGTGCCAGCAGTGAAGCGTCCCAGGACACCTTC	CASSEASQDTF	-	-	TRBV6-1	TRBJ2-7
TGTGCCAGCAGCTTTTTTGACAGGGGGGGATTGTATGGCTACACCTTC	CASSFFDRGGLYGYTF	TRBD1	-	TRBV5-4	TRBJ1-2
TGTGCCAGCAGCATTTCCGGGACACCAAGCACCTACGAGCAGTACTTC	CASSISGTPSTYEQYF	-	-	TRBV5-8	TRBJ2-7
TGTGCCAGCAGCTTATCAGGGGGCAATTCACCCCTCCACTTT	CASSLSGGNSPLHF	TRBD1	-	TRBV7-8	TRBJ1-6
TGTGCCAGCAGCTCGTGGACTGGCTACTCCTACGAGCAGTACTTC	CASSSWTGYSYEQYF	-	-	TRBV5-4	TRBJ2-7
TGCGCCAGCAGCTTGGTTGGTCCGAGCACAGATACGCAGTATTTT	CASSLVGPSTDTQYF	-	-	TRBV5-1	TRBJ2-3
TGTGCCAGCAGCTATAGCACCGGGGAGCTGTTTTTT	CASSYSTGELFF	-	once	TRBV7-3	TRBJ2-2
TGTGCTAGTGGTTTGGCATTACAGGGCGGGGAGGCTTTCTTT	CASGLALQGGEAFF	-	-	TRBV12-5	TRBJ1-1
TGCGCCAGCAGCCCAAGGACGGGTGATACTGAAGCTTTCTTT	CASSPRTGDTEAFF	-	-	TRBV4-3	TRBJ1-1
TGTGCCAGCAGCTCCGGTGGCGGGATTAACTACGAGCAGTACTTC	CASSSGGGINYEQYF	-	-	TRBV5-4	TRBJ2-7
TGTGCCAGCTCACCCAATTCCATGACTAGCAGAGCGGATACGCAGTATTTT	CASSPNSMTSRADTQYF	TRBD2	-	TRBV18	TRBJ2-3
TGTGCCAGCAGCCCCCCAGGGGTTAACACTGAAGCTTTCTTT	CASSPPGVNTEAFF	-	-	TRBV7-9	TRBJ1-1
TGTGCCAGCACTCCCAGCTACGAGCAGTACTTC	CASTPSYEQYF	-	-	TRBV5-5	TRBJ2-7
TGCGCCAGCAGTTTTCACAGGGGGATAGGCGGGGAGCTGTTTTTT	CASSFHRGIGGELFF	TRBD1	-	TRBV10-2	TRBJ2-2
TGTGCCAGCAGCCCGGGGGGTCTCAGCTCCTACGAGCAGTACTTC	CASSPGGLSSYEQYF	TRBD2	once	TRBV7-9	TRBJ2-7